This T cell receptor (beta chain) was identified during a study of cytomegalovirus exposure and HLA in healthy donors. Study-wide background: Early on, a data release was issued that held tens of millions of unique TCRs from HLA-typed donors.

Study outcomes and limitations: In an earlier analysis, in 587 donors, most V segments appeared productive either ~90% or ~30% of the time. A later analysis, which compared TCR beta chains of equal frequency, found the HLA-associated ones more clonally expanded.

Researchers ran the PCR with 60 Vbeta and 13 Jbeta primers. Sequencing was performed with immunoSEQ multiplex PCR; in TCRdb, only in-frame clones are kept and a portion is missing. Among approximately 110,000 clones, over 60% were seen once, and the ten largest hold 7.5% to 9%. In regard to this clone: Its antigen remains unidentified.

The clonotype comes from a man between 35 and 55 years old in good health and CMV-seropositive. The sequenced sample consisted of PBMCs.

Written as DNA, the CDR3 is TGCGCCAGCATTACGAGCGGGGGGGCCGCAGAGACCCAGTACTTC. Encoded protein: CASITSGGAAETQYF. V and J are TRBV23-1 and TRBJ2-5; TRBD2 aligns across 10 bases. TRBV23-1 has ORF status, its function being uncertain. Trimming cost V 7 bases and J 4 bases; bases outside gene matches: 9. The CDR3 runs to 15 residues.